These 26 T cell receptor beta chains came from one sample sequenced in a study of control samples from healthy donors and cancer patients. Assay used: immunoSEQ multiplex PCR; TCRdb lists only in-frame clones, some missing. The profile covers 65,000 to 90,000 clones, with around 90% appearing a single time and roughly 8.9% taken by the ten largest. Sequenced input: PBMCs. The receptors come from a woman between 50 and 59 years old with colorectal cancer.

The chain joins TRBV6-5 to TRBJ2-5; D is unclear. The CDR3 covers 13 residues. Germline V gene sequence: CDR1 MNHEY, CDR2 SVGAGI. Trimming pared 2 bases from V and 5 bases from J, leaving 9 bases between. This CDR3 is CASSYRLGETQYF. In nucleotides, the CDR3 is TGTGCCAGCAGTTACAGGCTGGGGGAGACCCAGTACTTC.

This clone came up once. The chain uses TRBV27 and TRBJ2-1; D is perhaps TRBD1 (6 bases). Germline assignment: CDR1 MNHEY and CDR2 SMNVEV (reference sequence). The CDR3 loop spans 13 amino acids. Trimming cost V 5 bases and J 3 bases, with 8 bases left between them. The CDR3 DNA is TGTGCCAGCAGTCCCAGGGGCTACAATGAGCAGTTCTTC. It specifies CASSPRGYNEQFF.

V gene TRBV12-5 combines with J gene TRBJ2-3, with D perhaps assigned TRBD1 or TRBD2 (5 bases each). The germline gives CDR1 LGHNT, CDR2 FRNRAP. The CDR3 is made up of 11 amino acids. V was clipped by 6 bases and J by 6 bases, with 7 bases between them. The CDR3 DNA reads TGTGCTAGTGGAGGGGAGGATACGCAGTATTTT. It encodes CASGGEDTQYF.

The genes are TRBV6-5 and TRBJ1-1; 8 bases are shared with TRBD1. Germline V gene sequence: CDR1 MNHEY, CDR2 SVGAGI. J was trimmed by 11 bases and V by 6 bases; bases with no gene match: 11. The CDR3 is 13 residues long. CDR3 protein: CASSLQGAGEAFF. The DNA of the CDR3 is TGTGCCAGCAGCCTCCAGGGGGCGGGAGAGGCTTTCTTT.

This chain uses TRBV28 with TRBJ2-3; 8 bases fit TRBD2. V dropped 7 bases and J dropped 0; count of bases not matched to a gene: 6. Germline CDR1 MDHEN, CDR2 SYDVKM. The CDR3 spans 15 residues. The CDR3 bases are TGTGCCAGCATCACGGCTAGCGGGAGCACAGATACGCAGTATTTT. Amino acids: CASITASGSTDTQYF.

The V gene is TRBV5-1, the J gene TRBJ1-2, with 7 bases identical to TRBD1. The CDR3 runs to 14 residues. The germline gives CDR1 SGHRS, CDR2 YFSETQ. Trimming took 4 bases from V and 2 from J; bases not matched to a gene: 5. In DNA form, the CDR3 reads TGCGCCAGCAGCCTGTGGACAGGCAACTATGGCTACACCTTC. This gives the protein CASSLWTGNYGYTF.

The genes are TRBV10-1 and TRBJ1-2, with a possible D match to TRBD1 (6 bases). The germline V gene encodes CDR1 WNHNN and CDR2 SYGVQD (reference sequence). The CDR3 consists of 13 residues. V was shortened by 0 bases and J by 8 bases, with 10 bases between the two germline ends. DNA of the CDR3: TGCGCCAGCAGTGAGTCGGGGGGCCGGGGCTACACCTTC. Translated: CASSESGGRGYTF.

The chain links TRBV11-3 to TRBJ1-6, with D possibly being TRBD1 (6 bases). The CDR3 spans 16 residues. Germline CDR1 is SGHNT and CDR2 is YENEEA. Trimming pared 5 bases from V and 5 bases from J, leaving 16 bases between. CDR3 protein: CASSLQGGANNSPLHF. CDR3 DNA: TGTGCCAGCAGCCTCCAAGGGGGTGCCAATAATTCACCCCTCCACTTT.

The chain joins TRBV4-3 to TRBJ1-2; TRBD1 is a possible D gene (6 bases). The germline V gene has CDR1 LGHNA and CDR2 YSLEER. The CDR3 is 17 residues long. V gave up 0 bases and J gave up 3 bases, with 17 bases separating them. In DNA, the CDR3 is TGCGCCAGCAGCCAAGATCGGGTAGGGGGGGAAGACTATGGCTACACCTTC. As protein: CASSQDRVGGEDYGYTF.

The genes are TRBV7-2 and TRBJ1-3, with D possibly TRBD1 on 6 matching bases. CDR1 and CDR2 (germline): SGHTA, FQGNSA. Deletions cut 5 bases from V and 4 bases from J, with 12 bases between. The CDR3 has 14 residues. DNA for the CDR3: TGTGCCAGCAGCAATCAGGGGTTAGGAAACACCATATATTTT. Encoded protein: CASSNQGLGNTIYF.

The chain joins TRBV18 to TRBJ1-5, with D possibly being TRBD1 (5 bases). The V and J ends lost 3 bases and 6 bases respectively, with 15 bases between them. CDR1 is KGHSH, CDR2 LQKENI, per germline. This CDR3 contains 15 residues. CDR3 DNA sequence: TGTGCCAGCTCACCCTCTTGGGGCGCGGGTCAGCCCCAGCATTTT. It codes for CASSPSWGAGQPQHF.

The CDR3 DNA reads TGTGCCAGCAGTTTAAGTGGGCCCAGCACAGATACGCAGTATTTT. Its translation is CASSLSGPSTDTQYF. The chain uses TRBV28 and TRBJ2-3; the D is unclear. Germline V CDR1 and CDR2: MDHEN, SYDVKM. Trimming stripped 2 bases from V and 0 bases from J, with 9 bases between. The CDR3 runs to 15 residues.

This chain connects TRBV4-3 to TRBJ1-3; D might be TRBD1 (6 bases). CDR1 LGHNA and CDR2 YSLEER come from the germline V gene. Between the trimmed V and J ends, which lost 6 bases and 2 bases, there was a span of 11 bases. This CDR3 spans 14 amino acids. This CDR3 is CASSSGQTGNTIYF. The CDR3 nucleotides are TGCGCCAGCAGTTCGGGACAAACTGGAAACACCATATATTTT.

The chain combines TRBV7-2 with TRBJ2-1; 9 bases map to TRBD2. The CDR3 length is 15 residues. Germline V gene data show CDR1 as SGHTA and CDR2 as FQGNSA. With 3 bases clipped from V and 6 bases from J, the junction kept 6 bases outside the gene matches. Here the CDR3 reads CASSFSGGGGNEQFF. The CDR3 DNA is TGTGCCAGCAGCTTTAGCGGGGGTGGGGGCAATGAGCAGTTCTTC.

J is TRBJ2-3 and V is TRBV6-5; the D gene is possibly TRBD1 (5 bases). V was shortened by 6 bases and J by 3 bases, with 10 bases between the two germline ends. The V gene's germline CDR1 is MNHEY and CDR2 SVGAGI. The length of the CDR3 is 13 residues. The CDR3 here is CASSKTATDTQYF. CDR3 nucleotides: TGTGCCAGCAGCAAGACAGCAACAGATACGCAGTATTTT.

This clone is categorized as medium-sized (0.01 to 0.1%). This rearrangement joins TRBV7-2 to TRBJ1-1; possibly TRBD1 for D (5 bases). Germline CDR1 is SGHTA and CDR2 is FQGNSA. CDR3 size: 13 residues. Between the trimmed V and J ends, which lost 3 bases and 7 bases, there was a span of 12 bases. The CDR3 DNA reads TGTGCCAGCAGCTTTTCTCAGGGCCTTGAAGCTTTCTTT. This translates into CASSFSQGLEAFF.

The chain couples TRBV9 to TRBJ1-2; perhaps TRBD1 as D (5 bases). The CDR3 totals 15 residues. Per germline, CDR1 SGDLS and CDR2 YYNGEE. Trimming pared 1 base from V and 2 bases from J, leaving 12 bases between. Here the CDR3 reads CASSVTAGPNYGYTF. CDR3 in DNA: TGTGCCAGCAGCGTAACGGCGGGACCCAACTATGGCTACACCTTC.

Only a few counts were recorded for this clone. The V call is TRBV2, the J call TRBJ1-6; tentative D call: TRBD1 (5 bases). CDR3 length equals 12 residues. The V and J ends lost 7 bases and 17 bases respectively, with 18 bases between them. Per the germline V gene, CDR1 is SNHLY and CDR2 is FYNNEI. CDR3 protein: CASNRRSGPVHF. The CDR3 DNA reads as TGTGCCAGCAACCGACGGTCGGGGCCGGTCCACTTT.

The chain carries TRBV28 and TRBJ2-5; D is ambiguous. Trimming removed 5 bases from V and 0 bases from J, with 22 bases in between. There are 18 residues in the CDR3. CDR1 and CDR2 from the germline V gene are MDHEN and SYDVKM. As DNA, the CDR3 is TGTGCCAGCAGTGTTTATGAGCAAGGCCCCCCGTACCAAGAGACCCAGTACTTC. This translates into CASSVYEQGPPYQETQYF. The full variable domain, completed using reference TRBV28 and TRBJ2-5, is DVKVTQSSRYLVKRTGEKVFLECVQDMDHENMFWYRQDPGLGLRLIYFSYDVKMKEKGDIPEGYSVSREKKERFSLILESASTNQTSMYLCASSVYEQGPPYQETQYFGPGTRLLVL.

This rearrangement joins TRBV6-4 to TRBJ1-2, with 8 bases matching TRBD1. The CDR3 is made up of 18 amino acids. V shed 7 bases, J shed 0 bases, and the junction held 16 bases outside the gene matches. Germline V lookup: CDR1 MRHNA, CDR2 SNTAGT. CDR3 in DNA: TGTGCCAGCACTTCCACGTGGACAGGGTCGTACGCTAACTATGGCTACACCTTC. Translating it yields CASTSTWTGSYANYGYTF.

This rearrangement joins TRBV6-2 or TRBV6-3 to TRBJ1-2, with D unclear. The CDR3 extends over 13 amino acids. V was clipped by 2 bases and J by 2 bases, with 6 bases between them. CDR1 MNHEY and CDR2 SVGEGT come from the germline V gene. Here the CDR3 reads CASSYDGNYGYTF. The CDR3, as DNA: TGTGCCAGCAGTTACGACGGAAACTATGGCTACACCTTC.

The rearrangement joins TRBV9 to TRBJ1-4, with D unresolved. Trimming removed 2 bases at V and 6 bases at J, with 11 bases between. CDR3 size: 14 residues. CDR1 and CDR2 from the germline V gene are SGDLS and YYNGEE. The CDR3, as DNA: TGTGCCAGCAGCGTTCGGGGTGGGGATGAAAAACTGTTTTTT. Protein product: CASSVRGGDEKLFF.

As DNA, the CDR3 is TGTGCCAGTAGCCCCCGGGGGGCCGGTGGCTACACCTTC. Amino acid sequence: CASSPRGAGGYTF. The V gene is TRBV19, the J gene TRBJ1-2, with D perhaps TRBD1 (6 bases). CDR3 size: 13 residues. Germline lookup yields CDR1 LNHDA and CDR2 SQIVND (reference sequence). The V end lost 6 bases, the J end lost 7 bases, and 15 bases lay between the germline ends.

V and J are TRBV4-3 and TRBJ2-3; 8 bases are a match to TRBD2. The CDR3 consists of 15 residues. J gave up 5 bases and V 4 bases, and 8 bases lay outside the gene matches. Looked up from germline, CDR1 is LGHNA and CDR2 is YSLEER. Here the CDR3 DNA reads TGCGCCAGCAGCCGAAGCGGGGGCGCGATAGATACGCAGTATTTT. It yields the protein CASSRSGGAIDTQYF.

The chain uses TRBV5-1 and TRBJ2-1; 9 bases are shared with TRBD2. From germline, CDR1 is SGHRS and CDR2 YFSETQ. V gave up 7 bases and J gave up 3 bases; unmatched junction bases: 17. This CDR3 has 18 amino acids. The CDR3 sequence: CASQLTPGGGGVYNEQFF. The CDR3 DNA follows: TGCGCCAGCCAGCTTACCCCGGGCGGGGGGGGTGTCTACAATGAGCAGTTCTTC.

The J gene is TRBJ1-2, the V gene TRBV10-3; TRBD1 matches at 9 bases. V was pared by 2 bases and J by 1 base, with 5 bases of the junction left unmatched. The CDR3 is made up of 16 amino acids. Germline V gene sequence: CDR1 ENHRY, CDR2 SYGVKD. This CDR3 is CAISEPTGGNNYGYTF. For the CDR3, the DNA is TGTGCCATCAGTGAGCCGACAGGGGGGAATAACTATGGCTACACCTTC.